The 13 T cell receptor beta chains below all came from one sample that was sequenced in a study of blood T cell repertoires in COVID-19. Profiling relied on immunoSEQ multiplex PCR, and the TCRdb table lists in-frame clones only, not all of them. The sample has 110,000 or so clones, more than 70% seen once; the top ten hold almost 8.5%. Sample: peripheral blood. These receptors originate from a woman between 65 and 79 years old who had recovered from COVID-19.

This sequence joins TRBV15 and TRBJ1-5; TRBD1 aligns across 8 bases. Germline V CDR1 and CDR2: LNHNV, YYDKDF (reference sequence). The CDR3 consists of 17 residues. The J segment lost 7 bases and the V segment lost 1 base, leaving 12 bases of the junction unmatched. The CDR3 DNA is TGTGCCACCAGCAGAGGGCCCGACAGGGGCTTCGGACAGCCCCAGCATTTT. Translated, it gives CATSRGPDRGFGQPQHF. Variable domain in full (rest from reference TRBV15 and TRBJ1-5): DAMVIQNPRYQVTQFGKPVTLSCSQTLNHNVMYWYQQKSSQAPKLLFHYYDKDFNNEADTPDNFQSRRPNTSFCFLDIRSPGLGDTAMYLCATSRGPDRGFGQPQHFGDGTRLSIL.

The CDR3 sequence: CASRTQGQETQYF. The CDR3 DNA reads TGTGCCAGCCGAACCCAGGGTCAAGAGACCCAGTACTTC. The chain joins TRBV27 to TRBJ2-5; TRBD1 might be the D (5 bases). The V and J ends lost 8 bases and 2 bases respectively, with 12 bases between them. This CDR3 comprises 13 residues. Germline CDR1 and CDR2: MNHEY and SMNVEV (reference sequence).

The genes are TRBV7-2 and TRBJ2-1, with 8 positions matching TRBD2. J gave up 0 bases and V 1 base, and 2 bases lay outside the gene matches. The CDR3 is made up of 16 amino acids. Germline CDR1 is SGHTA and CDR2 is FQGNSA. CDR3 sequence (DNA): TGTGCCAGCAGCTTAGGTAGCGGGGTCTCCTACAATGAGCAGTTCTTC. Protein product: CASSLGSGVSYNEQFF.

This chain uses TRBV3-1 (or the pseudogene TRBV3-2) with TRBJ2-3; D ambiguous. The ends were cut back, 1 base at V and 3 bases at J, with 8 bases in the middle. CDR1 is LGHDT, CDR2 YNNKEL, per germline (reference sequence). The CDR3 runs 14 residues. CDR3 coding DNA: TGTGCCAGCAGCCAAGGGCCCTGTACAGATACGCAGTATTTT. Its protein is CASSQGPCTDTQYF.

The chain couples TRBV3-1 (or the pseudogene TRBV3-2) to TRBJ1-4; no definite D call. V lost 0 bases and J 5 bases, leaving 7 bases between the germline ends. The CDR3 contains 14 residues. The germline V gene encodes CDR1 LGHDT and CDR2 YNNKEL (reference sequence). DNA of the CDR3: TGTGCCAGCAGCCAAGATTCGGGAAATGAAAAACTGTTTTTT. Translation: CASSQDSGNEKLFF.

The CDR3 reads CASSPSVVSGGPNTGELFF. CDR3 coding DNA: TGTGCCAGCTCACCATCCGTTGTTAGCGGGGGGCCAAACACCGGGGAGCTGTTTTTT. The genes are TRBV18 and TRBJ2-2; 10 positions match TRBD2. The germline gives CDR1 KGHSH, CDR2 LQKENI. With 2 bases clipped from V and 2 bases from J, the junction kept 11 bases outside the gene matches. The CDR3 contains 19 residues.

The chain uses TRBV10-3 and TRBJ2-3, with D possibly TRBD2 on 5 matching bases. CDR3 size: 16 residues. CDR1 and CDR2 (germline): ENHRY, SYGVKD. With 6 bases removed from V and 0 bases from J, the gap between germline ends came to 16 bases. The CDR3 DNA follows: TGTGCCATCAGGCCTCCCACTAGTTCTAGCACAGATACGCAGTATTTT. This sequence encodes CAIRPPTSSSTDTQYF.

The genes are TRBV6-7 and TRBJ2-5, with 8 bases aligning to TRBD2. TRBV6-7 is an open reading frame, and its role is uncertain. The CDR3 totals 15 residues. V gave up 7 bases and J gave up 4 bases; unmatched junction bases: 11. The CDR3 DNA is TGTGCCAGCACTTCCGGGGGGGTGATGGCAGAGACCCAGTACTTC. Residues: CASTSGGVMAETQYF.

The chain couples TRBV19 to TRBJ2-7; tentative D call: TRBD2 (6 bases). Trimming pared 5 bases from V and 3 bases from J, leaving 14 bases between. Germline lookup yields CDR1 LNHDA and CDR2 SQIVND (reference sequence). The CDR3 contains 14 residues. The CDR3: CASSPRGGVYEQYF. The CDR3 DNA reads as TGTGCCAGTAGTCCTCGGGGAGGAGTCTACGAGCAGTACTTC.

The V and J genes are TRBV7-9 and TRBJ2-1, with 8 bases fitting TRBD2. The CDR3 runs 16 residues. V gave up 3 bases and J gave up 2 bases; unmatched junction bases: 6. Germline V gene data show CDR1 as SEHNR and CDR2 as FQNEAQ (reference sequence). CDR3 sequence: CASSFSGRAAYNEQFF. The CDR3 DNA follows: TGTGCCAGCAGCTTCTCCGGGAGGGCTGCCTACAATGAGCAGTTCTTC.

J is TRBJ1-1 and V is TRBV5-4; D perhaps matches TRBD1 (5 bases). V lost 0 bases to trimming and J lost 4 bases, with 13 bases between them. The CDR3 sequence is 15 residues long. Germline-derived CDR1 and CDR2 are SGHNT and YYREEE (reference sequence). The CDR3 coding sequence is TGTGCCAGCAGCTTGGCCCAGAGCGGGGGCACTGAAGCTTTCTTT. As protein: CASSLAQSGGTEAFF.

The J gene is TRBJ2-5, the V gene TRBV5-1; TRBD2 matches at 9 bases. Germline assignment: CDR1 SGHRS and CDR2 YFSETQ. This CDR3 has 15 amino acids. The trim removed 9 bases at V and 5 bases at J, leaving 14 bases unmatched. CDR3 protein: CATQPRGGFSETQYF. The CDR3 bases are TGCGCCACCCAGCCGCGGGGGGGGTTTAGCGAGACCCAGTACTTC.

This clone was picked up one time. V is TRBV29-1 and J is TRBJ1-4; D ambiguous. The germline CDR1 and CDR2 sequences are SQVTM and ANQGSEA. V was pared by 6 bases and J by 6 bases, with 8 bases between. The CDR3 has 11 amino acids. CDR3 sequence: CSVGRYEKLFF. For the CDR3, the DNA is TGCAGCGTCGGGAGATATGAAAAACTGTTTTTT.